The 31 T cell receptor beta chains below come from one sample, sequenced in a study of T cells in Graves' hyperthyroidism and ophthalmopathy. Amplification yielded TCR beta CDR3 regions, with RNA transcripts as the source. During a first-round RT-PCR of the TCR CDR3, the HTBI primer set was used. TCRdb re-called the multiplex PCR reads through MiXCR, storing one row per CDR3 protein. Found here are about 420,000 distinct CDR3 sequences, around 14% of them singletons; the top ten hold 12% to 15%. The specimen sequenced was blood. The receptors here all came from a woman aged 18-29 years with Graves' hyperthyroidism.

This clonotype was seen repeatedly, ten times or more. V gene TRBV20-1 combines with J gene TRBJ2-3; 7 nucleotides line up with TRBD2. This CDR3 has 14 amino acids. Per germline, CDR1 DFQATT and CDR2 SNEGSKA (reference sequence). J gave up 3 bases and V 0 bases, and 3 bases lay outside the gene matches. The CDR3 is CSARDAGVTDTQYF. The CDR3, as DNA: TGCAGTGCTAGAGATGCGGGAGTAACAGATACGCAGTATTTT.

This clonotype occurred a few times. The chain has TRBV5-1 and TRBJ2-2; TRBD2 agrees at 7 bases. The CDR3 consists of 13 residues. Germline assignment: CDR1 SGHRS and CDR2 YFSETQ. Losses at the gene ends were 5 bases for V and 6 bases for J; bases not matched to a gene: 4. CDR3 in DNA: TGCGCCAGCAGGGGCGGGAGCGCCGGGGAGCTGTTTTTT. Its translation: CASRGGSAGELFF.

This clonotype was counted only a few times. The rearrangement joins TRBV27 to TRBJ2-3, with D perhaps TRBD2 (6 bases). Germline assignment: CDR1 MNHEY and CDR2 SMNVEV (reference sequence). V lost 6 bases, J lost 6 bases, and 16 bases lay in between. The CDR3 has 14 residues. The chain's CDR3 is CASRRLGVRDTQYF. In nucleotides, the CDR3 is TGTGCCAGCAGACGACTAGGGGTACGGGATACGCAGTATTTT.

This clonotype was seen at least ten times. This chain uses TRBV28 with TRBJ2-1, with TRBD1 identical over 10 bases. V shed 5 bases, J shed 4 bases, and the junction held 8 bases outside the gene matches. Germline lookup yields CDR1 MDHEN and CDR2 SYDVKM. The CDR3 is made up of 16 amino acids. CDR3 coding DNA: TGTGCCAGCAGTATATTGGACAGGGGGTGGTACAATGAGCAGTTCTTC. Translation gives CASSILDRGWYNEQFF.

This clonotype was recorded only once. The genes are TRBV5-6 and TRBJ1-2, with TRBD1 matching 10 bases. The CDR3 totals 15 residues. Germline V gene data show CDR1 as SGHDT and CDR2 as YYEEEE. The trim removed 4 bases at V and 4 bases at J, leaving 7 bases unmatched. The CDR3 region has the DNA TGTGCCAGCAGCCCGGGACAGGGGCTGGGCTATGGCTACACCTTC. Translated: CASSPGQGLGYGYTF.

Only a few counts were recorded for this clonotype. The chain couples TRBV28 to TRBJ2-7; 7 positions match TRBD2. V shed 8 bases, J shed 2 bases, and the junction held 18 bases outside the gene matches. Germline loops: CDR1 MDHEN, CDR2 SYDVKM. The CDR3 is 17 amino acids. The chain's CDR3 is CASSPGLRTRPAYEQYF. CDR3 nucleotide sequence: TGTGCCAGCTCCCCCGGCCTGCGGACTAGGCCTGCCTACGAGCAGTACTTC.

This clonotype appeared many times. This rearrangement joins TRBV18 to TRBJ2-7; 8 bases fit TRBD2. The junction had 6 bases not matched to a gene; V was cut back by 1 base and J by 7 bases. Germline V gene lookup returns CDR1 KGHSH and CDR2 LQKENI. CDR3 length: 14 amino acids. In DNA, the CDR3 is TGTGCCAGCTCACCACGAGCGGGAGTAGGTGAGCAGTACTTC. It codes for CASSPRAGVGEQYF.

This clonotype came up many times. The CDR3 DNA follows: TGCGCCAGCAGCCAAGTGGTGGGGGAGACCCAGTACTTC. This translates into CASSQVVGETQYF. V is TRBV4-1 and J is TRBJ2-5; D is ambiguous. Germline V lookup: CDR1 MGHRA, CDR2 YSYEKL. The CDR3 extends over 13 amino acids. V was trimmed by 1 base and J by 5 bases, leaving 8 bases between them.

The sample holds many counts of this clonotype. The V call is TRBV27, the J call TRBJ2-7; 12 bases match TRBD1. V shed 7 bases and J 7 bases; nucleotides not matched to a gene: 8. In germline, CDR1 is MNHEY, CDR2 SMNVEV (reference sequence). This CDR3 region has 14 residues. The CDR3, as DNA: TGTGCCAGCACCTTTGGGACAGGGGGCGGGGAGCAGTACTTC. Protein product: CASTFGTGGGEQYF.

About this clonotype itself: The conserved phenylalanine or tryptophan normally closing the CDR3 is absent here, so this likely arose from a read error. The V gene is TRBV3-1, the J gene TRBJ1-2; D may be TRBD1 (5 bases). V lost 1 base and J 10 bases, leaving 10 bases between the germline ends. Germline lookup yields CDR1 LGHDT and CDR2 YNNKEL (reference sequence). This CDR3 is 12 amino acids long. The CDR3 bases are TGTGCCAGCAGCCAAGTCGGGGCCGACTACACCCTC. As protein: CASSQVGADYTL.

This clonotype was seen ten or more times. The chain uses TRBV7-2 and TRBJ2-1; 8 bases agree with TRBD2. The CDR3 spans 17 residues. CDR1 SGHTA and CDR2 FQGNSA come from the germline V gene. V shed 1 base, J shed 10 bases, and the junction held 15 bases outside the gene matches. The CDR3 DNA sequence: TGTGCCAGCAGCTTAGTACGCGGGGGGACGGAAGCTGGCGAGCAGTTCTTC. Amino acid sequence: CASSLVRGGTEAGEQFF.

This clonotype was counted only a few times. The CDR3 nucleotides read TGTGCCAGTTCGCAGGTAGAACGTCAGCCCCAGCATTTT. This codes for CASSQVERQPQHF. The chain employs TRBV19 and TRBJ1-5, with D uncertain. Germline V gene sequence: CDR1 LNHDA, CDR2 SQIVND (reference sequence). V was shortened by 8 bases and J by 6 bases, with 14 bases between the two germline ends. The CDR3 spans 13 residues.

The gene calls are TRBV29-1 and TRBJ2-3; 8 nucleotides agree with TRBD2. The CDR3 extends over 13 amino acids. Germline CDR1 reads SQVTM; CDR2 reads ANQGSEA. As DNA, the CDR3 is TGCAGTTTCAGACTAGCGTCCACAGATACGCAGTATTTT. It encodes CSFRLASTDTQYF.

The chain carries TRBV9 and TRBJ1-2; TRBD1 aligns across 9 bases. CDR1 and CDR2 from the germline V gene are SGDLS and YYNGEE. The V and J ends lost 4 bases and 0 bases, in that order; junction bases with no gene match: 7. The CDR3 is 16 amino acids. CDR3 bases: TGTGCCAGCAGCTTGAACCGGGACAGGGCTAACTATGGCTACACCTTC. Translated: CASSLNRDRANYGYTF. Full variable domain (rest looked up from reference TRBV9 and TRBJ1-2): DSGVTQTPKHLITATGQRVTLRCSPRSGDLSVYWYQQSLDQGLQFLIQYYNGEERAKGNILERFSAQQFPDLHSELNLSSLELGDSALYFCASSLNRDRANYGYTFGSGTRLTVV.

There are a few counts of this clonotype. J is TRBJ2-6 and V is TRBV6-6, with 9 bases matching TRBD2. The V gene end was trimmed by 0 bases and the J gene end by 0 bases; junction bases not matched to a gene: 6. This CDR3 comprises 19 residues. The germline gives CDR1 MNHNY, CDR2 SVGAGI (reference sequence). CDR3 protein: CASSYSAGGYNSGANVLTF. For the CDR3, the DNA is TGTGCCAGCAGTTACTCCGCGGGGGGGTACAACTCTGGGGCCAACGTCCTGACTTTC.

The CDR3 DNA is TGTGCCAGCAGCTTCACGGTTTTGCTAGCAAGGAACTATGGCTACACCTTC. Amino acids: CASSFTVLLARNYGYTF. The chain is built from TRBV5-6 and TRBJ1-2; D ambiguous. V was shortened by 2 bases and J by 2 bases, with 19 bases between the two germline ends. This CDR3 comprises 17 residues. CDR1 is SGHDT, CDR2 YYEEEE, per germline.

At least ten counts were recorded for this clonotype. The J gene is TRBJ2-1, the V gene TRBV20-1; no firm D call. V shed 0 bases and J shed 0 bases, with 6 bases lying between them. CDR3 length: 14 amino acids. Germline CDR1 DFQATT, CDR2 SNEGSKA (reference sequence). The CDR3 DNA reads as TGCAGTGCTAGAGATGTGAGCTCCTACAATGAGCAGTTCTTC. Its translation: CSARDVSSYNEQFF.

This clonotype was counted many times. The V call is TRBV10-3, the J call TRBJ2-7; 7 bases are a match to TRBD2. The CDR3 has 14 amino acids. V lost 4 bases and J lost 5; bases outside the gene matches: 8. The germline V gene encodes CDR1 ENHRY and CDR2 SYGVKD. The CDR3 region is CAISGGGRYHEQYF. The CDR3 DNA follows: TGTGCCATCAGTGGAGGCGGGAGATACCACGAGCAGTACTTC.

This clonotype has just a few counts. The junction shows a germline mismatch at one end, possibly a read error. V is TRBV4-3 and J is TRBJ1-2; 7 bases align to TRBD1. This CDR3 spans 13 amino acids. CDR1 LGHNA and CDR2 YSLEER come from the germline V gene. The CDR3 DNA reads TGCGCCAGCAGCAGGGACAGCTACTACGGCTACACCTTC. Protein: CASSRDSYYGYTF.

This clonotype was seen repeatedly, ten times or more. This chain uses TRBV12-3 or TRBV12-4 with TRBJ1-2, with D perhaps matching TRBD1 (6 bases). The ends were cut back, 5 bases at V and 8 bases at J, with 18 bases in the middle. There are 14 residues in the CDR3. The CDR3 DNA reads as TGTGCCAGCAGTACAGGACAGTATTCCGAAGGCTACACCTTC. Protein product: CASSTGQYSEGYTF.

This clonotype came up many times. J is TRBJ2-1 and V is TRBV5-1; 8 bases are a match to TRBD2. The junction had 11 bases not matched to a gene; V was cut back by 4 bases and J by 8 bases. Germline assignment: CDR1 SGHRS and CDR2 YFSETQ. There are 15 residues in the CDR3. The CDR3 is CASSISGSTRDEQFF. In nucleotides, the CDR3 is TGCGCCAGCAGCATCAGCGGGAGTACAAGGGATGAGCAGTTCTTC.

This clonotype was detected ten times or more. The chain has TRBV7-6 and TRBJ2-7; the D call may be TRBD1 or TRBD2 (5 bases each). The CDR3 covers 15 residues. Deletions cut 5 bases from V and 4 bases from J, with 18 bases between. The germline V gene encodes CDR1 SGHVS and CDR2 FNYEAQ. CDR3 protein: CASSVGDRLAYEQYF. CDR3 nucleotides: TGTGCCAGCAGCGTGGGGGACCGGCTAGCATACGAGCAGTACTTC.

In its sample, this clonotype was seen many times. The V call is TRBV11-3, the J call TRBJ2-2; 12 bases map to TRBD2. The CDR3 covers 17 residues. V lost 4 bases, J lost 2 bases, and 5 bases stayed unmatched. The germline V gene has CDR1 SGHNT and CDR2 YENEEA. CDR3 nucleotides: TGTGCCAGCAGCTCGCTAGCGGGAGGGATCAACACCGGGGAGCTGTTTTTT. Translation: CASSSLAGGINTGELFF.

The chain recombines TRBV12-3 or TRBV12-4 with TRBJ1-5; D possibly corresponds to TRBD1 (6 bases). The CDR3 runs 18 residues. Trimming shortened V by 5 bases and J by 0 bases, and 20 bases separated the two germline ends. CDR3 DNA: TGTGCCAGCAGTACAGGGACCGACTTGGGGAATAGCAATCAGCCCCAGCATTTT. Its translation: CASSTGTDLGNSNQPQHF.

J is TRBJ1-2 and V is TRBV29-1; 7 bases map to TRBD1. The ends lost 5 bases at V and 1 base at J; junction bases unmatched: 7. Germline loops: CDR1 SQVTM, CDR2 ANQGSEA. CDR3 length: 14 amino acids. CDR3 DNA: TGCAGCGTTCTTGACAGGGTTATTAACTATGGCTACACCTTC. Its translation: CSVLDRVINYGYTF.

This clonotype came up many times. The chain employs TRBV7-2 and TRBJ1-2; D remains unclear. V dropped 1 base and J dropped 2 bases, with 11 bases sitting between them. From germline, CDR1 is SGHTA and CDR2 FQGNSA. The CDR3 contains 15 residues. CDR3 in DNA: TGTGCCAGCAGCTTAGGAGTGCGGGGAAACTATGGCTACACCTTC. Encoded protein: CASSLGVRGNYGYTF.

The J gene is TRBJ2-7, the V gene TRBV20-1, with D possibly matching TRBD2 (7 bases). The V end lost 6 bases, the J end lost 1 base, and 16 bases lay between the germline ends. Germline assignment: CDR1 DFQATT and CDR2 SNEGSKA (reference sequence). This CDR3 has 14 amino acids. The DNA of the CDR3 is TGCAGTGCCTTTAAGGGGGGGTTTTCCTACGAGCAGTACTTC. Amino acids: CSAFKGGFSYEQYF.

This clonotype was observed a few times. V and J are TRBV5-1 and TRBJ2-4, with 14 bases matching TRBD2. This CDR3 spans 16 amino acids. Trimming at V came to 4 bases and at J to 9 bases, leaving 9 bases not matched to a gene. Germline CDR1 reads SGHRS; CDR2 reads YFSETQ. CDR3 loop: CASSPRTSGGSGIQYF. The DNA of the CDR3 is TGCGCCAGCAGCCCCCGGACTAGCGGGGGGTCCGGCATTCAGTACTTC.

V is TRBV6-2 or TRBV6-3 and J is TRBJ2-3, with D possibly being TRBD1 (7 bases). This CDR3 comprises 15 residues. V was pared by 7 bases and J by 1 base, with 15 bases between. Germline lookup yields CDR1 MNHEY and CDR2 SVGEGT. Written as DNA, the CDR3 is TGTGCCAGCAAGGTCGACAGGGAGGGCACAGATACGCAGTATTTT. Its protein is CASKVDREGTDTQYF.

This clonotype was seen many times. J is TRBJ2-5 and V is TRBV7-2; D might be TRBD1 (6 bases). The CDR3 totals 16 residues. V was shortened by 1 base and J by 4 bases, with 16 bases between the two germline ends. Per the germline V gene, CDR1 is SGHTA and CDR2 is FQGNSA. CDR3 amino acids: CASSLDSGQVVETQYF. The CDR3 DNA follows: TGTGCCAGCAGCTTAGACTCGGGACAAGTAGTAGAGACCCAGTACTTC.

Here the CDR3 reads CASSQILGSPLHF. The CDR3 bases are TGTGCCAGCAGCCAAATACTGGGCTCACCCCTCCACTTT. This sequence joins TRBV7-3 and TRBJ1-6, with no clear D. The V gene lost 5 bases and the J gene lost 10 bases, with 12 bases spanning the gap. Germline CDR1 reads SGHTA; CDR2 reads FQGTGA. This CDR3 has 13 amino acids.